This passage covers 14 T cell receptor beta chains from one sample sequenced in a study of blood T cell repertoires in COVID-19. Using immunoSEQ multiplex PCR, the repertoire was profiled, and TCRdb retains in-frame clones only, with some absent. This repertoire shows over 250,000 clones, around 92% found once; its top ten account for around 2.5%. Sequenced material: peripheral blood. The source is a person aged 18 to 29 with COVID-19, enrolled during active disease.

The chain has TRBV2 and TRBJ1-4; D perhaps matches TRBD1 (5 bases). Germline-derived CDR1 and CDR2 are SNHLY and FYNNEI. V lost 10 bases to trimming and J lost 9 bases, with 24 bases between them. The CDR3 spans 15 residues. CDR3 region: CAIQGDRLESKKLFF. The CDR3 DNA reads as TGTGCCATTCAAGGGGATCGGTTGGAAAGTAAAAAACTGTTTTTT.

V usage is TRBV6-4 and J usage is TRBJ2-5; possible D gene TRBD2, 5 bases. Trimming took 7 bases from V and 5 from J, leaving 17 bases between them. Germline CDR1 MRHNA, CDR2 SNTAGT. The CDR3 is 14 amino acids. Written as DNA, the CDR3 is TGTGCCAGCACCCACGGACTGCCCGGGGAGACCCAGTACTTC. Translated: CASTHGLPGETQYF.

V and J are TRBV3-1 (or the pseudogene TRBV3-2) and TRBJ1-1; weak D call: TRBD1 (5 bases). V was pared by 6 bases and J by 1 base, with 9 bases between. Germline CDR1 LGHDT, CDR2 YNNKEL (reference sequence). The CDR3 has 13 residues. The CDR3, as DNA: TGTGCCAGCAGGCGGGGCCCGAACACTGAAGCTTTCTTT. Translation gives CASRRGPNTEAFF.

The rearrangement uses TRBV29-1 and TRBJ1-2, with D unresolved. The CDR3 runs 14 residues. V lost 5 bases to trimming and J lost 0 bases, with 13 bases between them. Germline CDR1 SQVTM, CDR2 ANQGSEA. Here the CDR3 DNA reads TGCAGCGTTCAGTTAAGAGGGACTAACTATGGCTACACCTTC. Protein: CSVQLRGTNYGYTF. The complete variable domain, with remaining parts taken from reference TRBV29-1 and TRBJ1-2, reads SAVISQKPSRDICQRGTSLTIQCQVDSQVTMMFWYRQQPGQSLTLIATANQGSEATYESGFVIDKFPISRPNLTFSTLTVSNMSPEDSSIYLCSVQLRGTNYGYTFGSGTRLTVV.

The rearrangement uses TRBV24-1 and TRBJ1-2, with TRBD1 matching over 10 bases. Germline V gives CDR1 KGHDR, CDR2 SFDVKD. Germline trimming cut 7 bases from V and 4 bases from J; bases unmatched to any gene: 14. There are 17 residues in the CDR3. This CDR3 reads CATSAGTGDQRGYGYTF. Written as DNA, the CDR3 is TGTGCCACCAGCGCCGGGACAGGGGATCAAAGGGGCTATGGCTACACCTTC.

This chain links TRBV24-1 with TRBJ2-5, with D tentatively TRBD1 (5 bases). V was shortened by 10 bases and J by 6 bases, with 17 bases between the two germline ends. This CDR3 region has 13 residues. Germline CDR1 and CDR2: KGHDR and SFDVKD. The CDR3 region has the DNA TGTGCCACTGGACACCCAAGTGGGCAGACCCAGTACTTC. Encoded protein: CATGHPSGQTQYF.

The rearrangement joins TRBV7-2 to TRBJ2-1; 11 bases are shared with TRBD1. CDR1 and CDR2 (germline): SGHTA, FQGNSA. J lost 8 bases, V lost 3 bases, and 12 bases had no gene match. This CDR3 spans 17 amino acids. The CDR3 reads CASSFYRTGGYMDEQFF. The CDR3 region has the DNA TGTGCCAGCAGCTTCTATCGGACAGGGGGCTATATGGATGAGCAGTTCTTC.

The chain is built from TRBV12-3 or TRBV12-4 and TRBJ2-7, with 7 bases fitting TRBD1. The CDR3 sequence is 13 residues long. Trimming took 0 bases from V and 7 from J; bases not matched to a gene: 3. The CDR3 nucleotides read TGTGCCAGCAGTTTAGCAGGGGGCGTGGAGCAGTACTTC. Protein: CASSLAGGVEQYF.

This chain links TRBV27 with TRBJ2-2; TRBD1 is a possible D gene (6 bases). Deletions cut 3 bases from V and 3 bases from J, with 11 bases between. This CDR3 spans 15 amino acids. In germline, CDR1 is MNHEY, CDR2 SMNVEV (reference sequence). This CDR3 is CASSFNSGDTGELFF. CDR3 bases: TGTGCCAGCAGTTTTAATTCAGGGGACACCGGGGAGCTGTTTTTT.

The gene calls are TRBV7-8 and TRBJ2-2, with D unresolved. The CDR3 totals 13 residues. Trimming shortened V by 3 bases and J by 2 bases, and 4 bases separated the two germline ends. Germline V lookup: CDR1 SGHVS, CDR2 FQNEAQ. The CDR3 spells CASSLTNTGELFF. CDR3 sequence (DNA): TGTGCCAGCAGCTTGACTAACACCGGGGAGCTGTTTTTT.

The rearrangement uses TRBV2 and TRBJ2-1, with D tentatively TRBD1 (6 bases). The CDR3 runs to 13 residues. CDR1 is SNHLY, CDR2 FYNNEI, per germline. The germline V and J ends were trimmed by 6 bases and 2 bases, with 8 bases remaining between them. The CDR3: CASRGDTYNEQFF. CDR3 DNA: TGTGCCAGCAGGGGGGACACCTACAATGAGCAGTTCTTC. The full variable domain, with the rest looked up from reference TRBV2 and TRBJ2-1, is EPEVTQTPSHQVTQMGQEVILRCVPISNHLYFYWYRQILGQKVEFLVSFYNNEISEKSEIFDDQFSVERPDGSNFTLKIRSTKLEDSAMYFCASRGDTYNEQFFGPGTRLTVL.

V is TRBV2 and J is TRBJ1-2; 7 positions agree with TRBD1. Germline V gene data show CDR1 as SNHLY and CDR2 as FYNNEI. Trimming removed 2 bases from V and 6 bases from J; junction bases left unmatched: 9. The CDR3 loop spans 15 amino acids. Here the CDR3 DNA reads TGTGCCAGCAGTGAAATGCAGGGGGGATCAAATGGCTACACCTTC. Its protein is CASSEMQGGSNGYTF.

V gene TRBV12-3 or TRBV12-4 combines with J gene TRBJ2-7; D not certain. V was cut by 6 bases and J by 2 bases, with 8 bases left in between. The CDR3 is made up of 12 amino acids. The CDR3 reads CASSINPYEQYF. The CDR3 coding sequence is TGTGCCAGCAGCATCAATCCCTACGAGCAGTACTTC.

In this sample, this clone turned up once. The genes are TRBV25-1 and TRBJ2-1; maybe TRBD1 (5 bases). The germline V gene has CDR1 MGHDK and CDR2 SYGVNS. Trimming removed 4 bases from V and 8 bases from J, with 9 bases in between. This CDR3 comprises 12 residues. Here the CDR3 DNA reads TGTGCCAGCAGTGCGCAGGGCTATGAGCAGTTCTTC. Amino acid sequence: CASSAQGYEQFF.